The clone carrying this T cell receptor (beta chain) was seen repeatedly, ten times or more. Researchers amplified the TCR beta CDR3 regions from RNA transcripts. Carried out on the TCR CDR3, a first-round RT-PCR used the HTBI primer set. TCRdb independently ran MiXCR on the multiplex PCR reads; one entry per CDR3 protein. In the table there are some 420,000 distinct CDR3 sequences, around 13% of which are singletons. The sample belongs to a study of T cells in Graves' hyperthyroidism and ophthalmopathy. The patients, who ranged from 18 to 65 in age, presented with newly diagnosed hyperthyroidism lasting under 2 months. The germline V gene has CDR1 SNHLY and CDR2 FYNNEI. V shed 8 bases, J shed 5 bases, and the junction held 14 bases outside the gene matches. The CDR3 sequence is 16 residues long.

The chain is built from TRBV2 and TRBJ1-1; TRBD1 matches at 10 bases. This TCR came from a woman aged 18-30 years with Graves' hyperthyroidism. The sample was blood. The CDR3 DNA is TGTGCCAGCTTAAGAAGCCTGACAGGGGGCGCTACTGAAGCTTTCTTT. Amino acids: CASLRSLTGGATEAFF. Full variable domain (outside the CDR3, taken from reference TRBV2 and TRBJ1-1): EPEVTQTPSHQVTQMGQEVILRCVPISNHLYFYWYRQILGQKVEFLVSFYNNEISEKSEIFDDQFSVERPDGSNFTLKIRSTKLEDSAMYFCASLRSLTGGATEAFFGQGTRLTVV.